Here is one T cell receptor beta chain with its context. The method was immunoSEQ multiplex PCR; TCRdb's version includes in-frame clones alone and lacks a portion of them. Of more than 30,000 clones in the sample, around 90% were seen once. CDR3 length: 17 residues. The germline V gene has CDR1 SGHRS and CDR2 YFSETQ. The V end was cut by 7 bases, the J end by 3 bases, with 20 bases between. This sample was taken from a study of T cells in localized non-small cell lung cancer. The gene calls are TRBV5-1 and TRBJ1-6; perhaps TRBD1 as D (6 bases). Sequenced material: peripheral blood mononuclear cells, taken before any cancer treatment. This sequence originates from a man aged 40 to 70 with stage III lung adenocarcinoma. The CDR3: CASRIQGPGGYNSPLHF. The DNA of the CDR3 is TGCGCCAGCCGAATCCAGGGGCCCGGAGGCTATAATTCACCCCTCCACTTT.